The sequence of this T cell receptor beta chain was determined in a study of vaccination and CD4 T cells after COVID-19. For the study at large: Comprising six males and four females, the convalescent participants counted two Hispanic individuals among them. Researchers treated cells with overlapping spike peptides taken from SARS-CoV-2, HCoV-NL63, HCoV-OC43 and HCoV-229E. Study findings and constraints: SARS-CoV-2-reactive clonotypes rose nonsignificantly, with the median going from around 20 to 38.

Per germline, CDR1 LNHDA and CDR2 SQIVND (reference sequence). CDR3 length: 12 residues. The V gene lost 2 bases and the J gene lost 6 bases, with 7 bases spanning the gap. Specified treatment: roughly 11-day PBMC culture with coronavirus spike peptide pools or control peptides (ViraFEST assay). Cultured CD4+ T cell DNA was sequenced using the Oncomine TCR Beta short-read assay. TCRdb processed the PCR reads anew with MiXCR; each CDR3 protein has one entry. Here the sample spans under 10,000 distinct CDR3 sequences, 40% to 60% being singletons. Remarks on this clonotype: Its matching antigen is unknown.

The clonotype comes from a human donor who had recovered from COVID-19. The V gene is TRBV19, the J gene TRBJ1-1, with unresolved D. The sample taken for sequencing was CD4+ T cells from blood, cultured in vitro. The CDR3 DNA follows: TGTGCCAGTAGTATAAGAAGAGCTGAAGCTTTCTTT. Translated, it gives CASSIRRAEAFF.